These T cell receptor beta chains were read from a single sample in a study of CD8+CD57+ T cells in acquired aplastic anemia. TCRdb re-derived calls from the reads in MiXCR, one entry per CDR3 protein. The repertoire holds 260,000 or so distinct CDR3 sequences, with more than 40% as singletons. The specimen sequenced was sorted CD4+, CD8+, or CD8+CD57+ T cells (not recorded which) from PBMCs. The receptors originated from a human donor with aplastic anemia. The CDR3 runs from the conserved cysteine through the conserved F or W. The D gene is left open where the match is weak. Expanded clones are given a class, and other clones once, few, many or no size at all.

TRBD1	15	TRBV28	TRBJ2-5	many	TGTGCCAGCAGTCCGTTGACAGGGGGCGGGGAGACCCAGTACTTC	CASSPLTGGGETQYF
TRBD1	16	TRBV15	TRBJ1-1	.	TGTGCCACCAGTTTGACAGGGGGTGCCTGGAACACTGAAGCTTTCTTT	CATSLTGGAWNTEAFF
TRBD1	15	TRBV19	TRBJ1-2	.	TGTGCCAGTAGCTATGGGGACAGGACTTCCTATGGCTACACCTTC	CASSYGDRTSYGYTF
.	15	TRBV5-1	TRBJ1-2	.	TGTGCCAGCATCAAGGGCGGAGCGCCTAACTATGGCTACACCTTC	CASIKGGAPNYGYTF
.	13	TRBV7-2	TRBJ1-1	.	TGTGCCAGCAGGGCCACGTGGAACACTGAAGCTTTCTTT	CASRATWNTEAFF
.	13	TRBV19	TRBJ1-4	once	TGTGCCAGTACAGGACATGGCTATGAAAAACTGTTTTTT	CASTGHGYEKLFF
TRBD1	11	TRBV19	TRBJ1-1	many	TGTGCCAGTAAAGGGGGCCCCGGAGCTTTCTTT	CASKGGPGAFF
TRBD1	13	TRBV20-1	TRBJ1-6	.	TGCAGTGCCAAGGACAGGGAGAATTCACCCCTCCACTTT	CSAKDRENSPLHF
TRBD1	15	TRBV9	TRBJ1-2	.	TGTGCCTGCACGACCAGGGGGCAAGATAACTATGGCTACACCTTC	CACTTRGQDNYGYTF
.	15	TRBV4-1	TRBJ2-7	few	TGCGCCAGCAGCCAGTACGGCAGGGGGGGGGGGGAGCAGTACTTC	CASSQYGRGGGEQYF
.	16	TRBV14	TRBJ2-1	.	TGTGCCAGCAGCCAAGAGATAGGGACTGACTACAATGAGCAGTTCTTC	CASSQEIGTDYNEQFF
.	11	TRBV7-9	TRBJ1-3	many	TGTGCCAGCAGAGGAACAAACACCATATATTTT	CASRGTNTIYF
TRBD1	15	TRBV2	TRBJ1-2	.	TGTGCCAGCACCACCAGGGGGGCCTGGGACTATGGCTACACCTTC	CASTTRGAWDYGYTF
.	13	TRBV20-1	TRBJ1-6	.	TGCAGGGTTAGGCTCTCCTATAATTCACCCCTCCACTTT	CRVRLSYNSPLHF
TRBD1	12	TRBV15	TRBJ1-5	.	TGTGCCACCAGGGGAGGGGGCATTTCCCAGCATTTT	CATRGGGISQHF
.	14	TRBV7-9	TRBJ1-4	.	TGTGCCAGCAGCCCCGGACAGTGGACTGAAAAACTGTTTTTT	CASSPGQWTEKLFF
.	14	TRBV12-5	TRBJ1-2	.	TGTGCTAGTGGTTACAGGGCAGGGGACTATGGCTACACCTTC	CASGYRAGDYGYTF
.	14	TRBV7-9	TRBJ2-1	many	TGTGCCAGCAGCTCCCCCGGGGGCAGGGATGAGCAGTTCTTC	CASSSPGGRDEQFF
.	14	TRBV24-1	TRBJ2-5	.	TGTGCCACCAGTGATTCCGGGGGTGGAGAGACCCAGTACTTC	CATSDSGGGETQYF
.	14	TRBV7-2	TRBJ2-7	.	TGTGCCAGCAGCAGTTTACGGAGTTCGGGGGAGCAGTACTTC	CASSSLRSSGEQYF
.	15	TRBV5-1	TRBJ2-5	many	TGCGCCAGCAGCTCTTACCGACAGATTCAAGAGACCCAGTACTTC	CASSSYRQIQETQYF